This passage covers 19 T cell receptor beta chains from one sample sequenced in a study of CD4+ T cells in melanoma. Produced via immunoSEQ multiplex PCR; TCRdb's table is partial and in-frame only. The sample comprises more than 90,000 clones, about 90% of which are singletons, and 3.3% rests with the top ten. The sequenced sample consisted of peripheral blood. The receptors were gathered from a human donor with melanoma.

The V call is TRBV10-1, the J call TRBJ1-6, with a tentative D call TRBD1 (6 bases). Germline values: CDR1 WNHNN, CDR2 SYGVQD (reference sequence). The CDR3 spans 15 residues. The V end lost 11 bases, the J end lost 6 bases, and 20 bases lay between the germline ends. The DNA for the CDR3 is TGCGCCCGGGGTGGGGGGCTCGTGGGTAATTCACCCCTCCACTTT. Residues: CARGGGLVGNSPLHF.

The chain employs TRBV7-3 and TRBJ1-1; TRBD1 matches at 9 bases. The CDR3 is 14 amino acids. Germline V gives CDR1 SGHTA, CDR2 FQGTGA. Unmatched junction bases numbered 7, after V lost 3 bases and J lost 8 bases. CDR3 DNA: TGTGCCAGCAGCTTCCAAGGACAGGGGTCGGAAGCTTTCTTT. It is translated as CASSFQGQGSEAFF.

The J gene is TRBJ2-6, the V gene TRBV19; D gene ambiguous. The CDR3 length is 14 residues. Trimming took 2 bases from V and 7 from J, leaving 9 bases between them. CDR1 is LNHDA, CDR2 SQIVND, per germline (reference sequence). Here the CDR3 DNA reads TGTGCCAGTAGTATACGGTTTGGAGCCAACGTCCTGACTTTC. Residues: CASSIRFGANVLTF. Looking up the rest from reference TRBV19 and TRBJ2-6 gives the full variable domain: DGGITQSPKYLFRKEGQNVTLSCEQNLNHDAMYWYRQDPGQGLRLIYYSQIVNDFQKGDIAEGYSVSREKKESFPLTVTSAQKNPTAFYLCASSIRFGANVLTFGAGSRLTVL.

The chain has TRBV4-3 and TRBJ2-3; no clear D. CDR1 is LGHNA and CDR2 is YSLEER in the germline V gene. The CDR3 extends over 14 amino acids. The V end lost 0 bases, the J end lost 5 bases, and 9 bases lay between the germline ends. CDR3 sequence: CASSQDFLGDTQYF. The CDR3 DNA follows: TGCGCCAGCAGCCAAGATTTCCTGGGAGATACGCAGTATTTT.

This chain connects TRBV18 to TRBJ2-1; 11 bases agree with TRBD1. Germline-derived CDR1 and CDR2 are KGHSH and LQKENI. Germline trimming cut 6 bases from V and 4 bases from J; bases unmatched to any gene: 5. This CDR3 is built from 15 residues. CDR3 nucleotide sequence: TGTGCCAGCTCGACCGGGACAGGGGGATACAATGAGCAGTTCTTC. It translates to CASSTGTGGYNEQFF.

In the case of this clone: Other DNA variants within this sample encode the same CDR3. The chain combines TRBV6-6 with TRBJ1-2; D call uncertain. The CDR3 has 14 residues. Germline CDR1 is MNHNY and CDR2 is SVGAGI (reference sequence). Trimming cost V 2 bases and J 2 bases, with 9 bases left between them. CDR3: CASSYEQTNYGYTF. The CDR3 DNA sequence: TGTGCCAGCAGTTACGAACAGACCAACTATGGCTACACCTTC.

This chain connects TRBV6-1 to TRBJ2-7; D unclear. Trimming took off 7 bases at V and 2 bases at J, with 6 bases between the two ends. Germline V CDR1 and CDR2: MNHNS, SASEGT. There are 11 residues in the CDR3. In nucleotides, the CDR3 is TGTGCCAGCAAGATCGCCTACGAGCAGTACTTC. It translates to CASKIAYEQYF.

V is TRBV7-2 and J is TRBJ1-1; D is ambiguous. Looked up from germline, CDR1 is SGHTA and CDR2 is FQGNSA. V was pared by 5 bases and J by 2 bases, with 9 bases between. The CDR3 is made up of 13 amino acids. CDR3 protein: CASSQAPNTEAFF. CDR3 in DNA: TGTGCCAGCAGCCAGGCACCTAACACTGAAGCTTTCTTT.

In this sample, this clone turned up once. As DNA, the CDR3 is TGCAGTGCGAATTTTGAGCGGACCCAGTACTTC. This encodes CSANFERTQYF. V and J are TRBV20-1 and TRBJ2-5; D is undetermined. V dropped 6 bases and J dropped 7 bases, with 12 bases sitting between them. The CDR3 length is 11 residues. Looked up from germline, CDR1 is DFQATT and CDR2 is SNEGSKA (reference sequence).

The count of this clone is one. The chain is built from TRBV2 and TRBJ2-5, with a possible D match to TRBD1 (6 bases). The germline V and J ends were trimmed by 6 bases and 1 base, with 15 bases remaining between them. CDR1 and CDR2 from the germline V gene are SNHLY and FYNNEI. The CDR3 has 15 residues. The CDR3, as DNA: TGTGCCAGCAGGCCATCGACAGGCCCCCAAGAGACCCAGTACTTC. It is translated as CASRPSTGPQETQYF.

This CDR3 reads CASSVDSGGYNEQFF. The CDR3 nucleotides read TGTGCCAGCAGTGTTGATAGCGGGGGTTACAATGAGCAGTTCTTC. The J gene is TRBJ2-1, the V gene TRBV6-4, with TRBD2 matching over 9 bases. The CDR3 sequence is 15 residues long. J gave up 4 bases and V 4 bases, and 5 bases lay outside the gene matches. CDR1 and CDR2 from the germline V gene are MRHNA and SNTAGT.

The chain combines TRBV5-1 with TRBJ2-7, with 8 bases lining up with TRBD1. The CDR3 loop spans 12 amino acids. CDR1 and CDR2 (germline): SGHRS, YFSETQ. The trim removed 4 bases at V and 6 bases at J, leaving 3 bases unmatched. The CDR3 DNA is TGCGCCAGCAGCGGACAGGGCCTCGAGCAGTACTTC. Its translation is CASSGQGLEQYF.

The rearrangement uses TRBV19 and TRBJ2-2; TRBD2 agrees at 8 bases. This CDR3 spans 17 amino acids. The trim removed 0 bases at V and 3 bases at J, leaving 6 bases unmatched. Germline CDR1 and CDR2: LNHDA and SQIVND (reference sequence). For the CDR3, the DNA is TGTGCCAGTAGTATAGATCGGGGGGGCTTGGACACCGGGGAGCTGTTTTTT. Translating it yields CASSIDRGGLDTGELFF.

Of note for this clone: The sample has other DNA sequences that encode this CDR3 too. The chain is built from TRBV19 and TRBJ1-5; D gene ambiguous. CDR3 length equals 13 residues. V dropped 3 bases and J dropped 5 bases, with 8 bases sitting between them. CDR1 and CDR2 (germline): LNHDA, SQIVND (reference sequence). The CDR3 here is CASSMGRDQPQHF. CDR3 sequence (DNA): TGTGCCAGTAGTATGGGGAGGGATCAGCCCCAGCATTTT.

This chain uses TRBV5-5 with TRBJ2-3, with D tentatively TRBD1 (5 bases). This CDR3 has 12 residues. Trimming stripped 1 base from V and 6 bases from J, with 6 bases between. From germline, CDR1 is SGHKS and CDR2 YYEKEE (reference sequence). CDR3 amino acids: CASSLRGDTQYF. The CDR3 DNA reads TGTGCCAGCAGCTTGAGGGGTGATACGCAGTATTTT.

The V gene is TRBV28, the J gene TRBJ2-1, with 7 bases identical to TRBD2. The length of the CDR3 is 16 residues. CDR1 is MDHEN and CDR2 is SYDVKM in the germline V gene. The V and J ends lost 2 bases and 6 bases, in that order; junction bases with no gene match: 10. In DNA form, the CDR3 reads TGTGCCAGCAGTTTAGGTTCCAGCGGGGTCCCCAATGAGCAGTTCTTC. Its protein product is CASSLGSSGVPNEQFF.

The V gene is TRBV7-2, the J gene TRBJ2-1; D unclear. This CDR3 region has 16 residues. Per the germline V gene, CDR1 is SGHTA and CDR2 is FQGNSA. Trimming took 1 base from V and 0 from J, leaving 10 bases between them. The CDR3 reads CASSLVVVSSYNEQFF. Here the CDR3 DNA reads TGTGCCAGCAGCTTAGTTGTGGTCAGCTCCTACAATGAGCAGTTCTTC. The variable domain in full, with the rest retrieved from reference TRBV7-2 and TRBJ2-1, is GAGVSQSPSNKVTEKGKDVELRCDPISGHTALYWYRQSLGQGLEFLIYFQGNSAPDKSGLPSDRFSAERTGGSVSTLTIQRTQQEDSAVYLCASSLVVVSSYNEQFFGPGTRLTVL.

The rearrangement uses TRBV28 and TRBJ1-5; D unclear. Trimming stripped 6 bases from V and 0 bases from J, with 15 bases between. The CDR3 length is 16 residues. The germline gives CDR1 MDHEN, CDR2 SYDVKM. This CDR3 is CASSRFRAYSNQPQHF. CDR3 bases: TGTGCCAGCAGCCGATTTCGGGCCTATAGCAATCAGCCCCAGCATTTT.

CDR3 DNA sequence: TGTGCCAGCAGTTTATCGGGGGGGCCCCAGCATTTT. Its translation: CASSLSGGPQHF. The rearrangement links TRBV27 to TRBJ1-5; maybe TRBD1 (5 bases). Trimming removed 0 bases from V and 9 bases from J, with 6 bases in between. This CDR3 contains 12 residues. Per germline, CDR1 MNHEY and CDR2 SMNVEV (reference sequence).